This T cell receptor (beta chain) comes out of a study of shared clonotypes between healthy human individuals. Study observations and caveats: Among donors, sharing of clonotypes was expected to be affected by sequencing depth.

Regarding this clone: Its specificity is unknown. Other DNA sequences of this sample code for an identical CDR3.

Terminally differentiated effector memory CD45RA+ cells were left out of the naive CD8 fraction, which was CD45RO-negative and positively selected for CCR7. Donors comprised only Caucasian adults living in Nashville, Tennessee. Assay execution took place at the deep level. Libraries were prepared by immunoSEQ multiplex PCR; TCRdb keeps only in-frame clonotypes and omits some of them. The sample shows roughly 2.1 million clones, around 93% of them seen only once. The germline CDR1 and CDR2 sequences are SEHNR and FQNEAQ (reference sequence). V was clipped by 5 bases and J by 1 base, with 9 bases between them. The CDR3 is 14 residues long.

The chain has TRBV7-9 and TRBJ1-5, with D possibly matching TRBD1 (5 bases). This clonotype originated in a man between 18 and 35 years old in good health. Some clones in this sample may be carry-over from other donors' samples. The specimen sequenced was naive CD8+ T cells from PBMCs. The CDR3 region is CASSHGGSNQPQHF. The DNA of the CDR3 is TGTGCCAGCAGCCACGGGGGGAGCAATCAGCCCCAGCATTTT. Filled out from reference TRBV7-9 and TRBJ1-5, the complete variable domain reads DTGVSQNPRHKITKRGQNVTFRCDPISEHNRLYWYRQTLGQGPEFLTYFQNEAQLEKSRLLSDRFSAERPKGSFSTLEIQRTEQGDSAMYLCASSHGGSNQPQHFGDGTRLSIL.